This TCR beta chain was recorded in a study of T cell clonotyping in hematopoietic cell transplantation. Study-level points and caveats: Pathologically expanded recipient clonotypes increased progressively from day 30 to day 180 as diversity fell. At the given depth, recipient repertoires were over 95% de novo clonotypes.

A word on this clone: Antigen specificity is unknown.

Trimming stripped 4 bases from V and 5 bases from J, with 17 bases between. Germline CDR1 SGHRS, CDR2 YFSETQ. The CDR3 loop spans 15 amino acids. Repertoires were generated with immunoSEQ multiplex PCR, while TCRdb's copy carries only in-frame clones and drops some. The sample holds tens of thousands of clones, less than 95% seen once. The TCR was taken from a woman aged 50 to 60 in good health. Some clones in this sample may be carry-over from other donors' samples. The sequencing input was peripheral blood mononuclear cells. The gene calls are TRBV5-1 and TRBJ2-3; no clear D gene. DNA for the CDR3: TGCGCCAGCAGCCCGAACAGCGTGGGTGGAGATACGCAGTATTTT. Translation gives CASSPNSVGGDTQYF.